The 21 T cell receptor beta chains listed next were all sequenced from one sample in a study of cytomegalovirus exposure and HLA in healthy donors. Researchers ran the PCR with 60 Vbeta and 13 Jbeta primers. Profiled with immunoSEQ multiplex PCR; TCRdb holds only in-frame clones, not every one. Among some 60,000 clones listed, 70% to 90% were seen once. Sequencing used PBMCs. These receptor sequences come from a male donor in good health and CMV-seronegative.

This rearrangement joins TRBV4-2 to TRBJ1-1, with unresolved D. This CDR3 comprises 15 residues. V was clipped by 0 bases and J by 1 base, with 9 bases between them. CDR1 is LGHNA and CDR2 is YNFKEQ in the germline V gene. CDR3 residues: CASSQEEGWNTEAFF. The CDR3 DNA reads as TGTGCCAGCAGCCAAGAGGAGGGTTGGAACACTGAAGCTTTCTTT.

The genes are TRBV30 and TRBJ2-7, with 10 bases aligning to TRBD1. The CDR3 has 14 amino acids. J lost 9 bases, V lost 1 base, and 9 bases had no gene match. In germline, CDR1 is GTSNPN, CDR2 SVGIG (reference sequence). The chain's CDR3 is CAWSAGQGFFGQYF. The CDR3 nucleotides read TGTGCCTGGAGTGCGGGACAGGGGTTTTTTGGGCAGTACTTC.

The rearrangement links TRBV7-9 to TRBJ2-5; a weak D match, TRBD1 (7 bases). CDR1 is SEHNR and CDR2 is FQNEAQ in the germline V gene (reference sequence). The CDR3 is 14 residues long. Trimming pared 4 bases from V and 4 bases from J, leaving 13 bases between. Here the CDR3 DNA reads TGTGCCAGCAGCTACCAGGGGGGCCGAGAGACCCAGTACTTC. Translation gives CASSYQGGRETQYF.

The CDR3 is CASSQDSYGATNEKLFF. As DNA, the CDR3 is TGTGCCAGCAGCCAAGATTCCTACGGAGCAACTAATGAAAAACTGTTTTTT. The chain carries TRBV14 and TRBJ1-4; D ambiguous. This CDR3 region has 17 residues. Trimming shortened V by 0 bases and J by 0 bases, and 11 bases separated the two germline ends. Germline CDR1 and CDR2: SGHDN and FVKESK.

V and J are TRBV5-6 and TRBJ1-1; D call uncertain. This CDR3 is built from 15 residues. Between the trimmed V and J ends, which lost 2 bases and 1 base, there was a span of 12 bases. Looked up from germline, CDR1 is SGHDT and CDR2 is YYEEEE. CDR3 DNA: TGTGCCAGCAGCTTTTCGTCCGACTGGAACACTGAAGCTTTCTTT. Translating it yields CASSFSSDWNTEAFF.

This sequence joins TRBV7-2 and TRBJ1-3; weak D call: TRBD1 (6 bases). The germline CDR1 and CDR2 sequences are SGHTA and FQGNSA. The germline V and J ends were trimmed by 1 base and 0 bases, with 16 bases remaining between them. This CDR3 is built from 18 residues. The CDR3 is CASSLDSRGSVSGNTIYF. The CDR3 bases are TGTGCCAGCAGCTTAGATAGCAGGGGATCTGTCTCTGGAAACACCATATATTTT.

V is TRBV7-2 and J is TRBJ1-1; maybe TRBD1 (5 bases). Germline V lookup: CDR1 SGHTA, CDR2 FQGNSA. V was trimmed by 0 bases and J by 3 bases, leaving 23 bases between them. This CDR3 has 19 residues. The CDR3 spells CASSLARRQGPIWDTEAFF. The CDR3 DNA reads TGTGCCAGCAGCTTAGCGCGCAGGCAGGGCCCAATTTGGGACACTGAAGCTTTCTTT.

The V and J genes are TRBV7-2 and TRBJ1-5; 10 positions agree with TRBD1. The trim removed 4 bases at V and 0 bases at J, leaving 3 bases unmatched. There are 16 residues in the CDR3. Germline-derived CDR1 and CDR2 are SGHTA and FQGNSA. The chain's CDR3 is CASSSTGGFSNQPQHF. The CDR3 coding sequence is TGTGCCAGCAGCTCGACAGGGGGCTTTAGCAATCAGCCCCAGCATTTT.

The CDR3 is CASSYSGTTYEQYF. The CDR3 region has the DNA TGTGCCAGCAGTTATAGCGGGACAACCTACGAGCAGTACTTC. The V call is TRBV6-1, the J call TRBJ2-7, with 8 bases matching TRBD2. The ends lost 5 bases at V and 2 bases at J; junction bases unmatched: 5. The germline V gene encodes CDR1 MNHNS and CDR2 SASEGT. This CDR3 has 14 residues.

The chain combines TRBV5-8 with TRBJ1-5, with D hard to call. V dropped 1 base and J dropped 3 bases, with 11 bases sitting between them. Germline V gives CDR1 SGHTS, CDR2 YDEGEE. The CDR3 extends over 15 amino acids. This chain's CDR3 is CASSLIGRHNQPQHF. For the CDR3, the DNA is TGTGCCAGCAGCTTGATTGGCAGGCACAATCAGCCCCAGCATTTT. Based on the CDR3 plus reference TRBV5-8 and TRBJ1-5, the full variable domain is EAGVTQSPTHLIKTRGQQATLRCSPISGHTSVYWYQQALGLGLQFLLWYDEGEERNRGNFPPRFSGRQFPNYSSELNVNALELEDSALYLCASSLIGRHNQPQHFGDGTRLSIL.

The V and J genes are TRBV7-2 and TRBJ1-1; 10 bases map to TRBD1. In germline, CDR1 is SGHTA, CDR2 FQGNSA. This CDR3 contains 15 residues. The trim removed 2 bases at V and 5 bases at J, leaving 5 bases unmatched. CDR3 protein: CASSLLGTGETEAFF. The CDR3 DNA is TGTGCCAGCAGCTTACTAGGGACAGGGGAAACTGAAGCTTTCTTT.

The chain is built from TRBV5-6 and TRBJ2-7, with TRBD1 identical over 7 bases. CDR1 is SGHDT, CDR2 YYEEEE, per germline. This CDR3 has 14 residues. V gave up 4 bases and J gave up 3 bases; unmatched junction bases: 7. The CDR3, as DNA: TGTGCCAGCAGCCGACAGGGTAAGGGCTACGAGCAGTACTTC. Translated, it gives CASSRQGKGYEQYF.

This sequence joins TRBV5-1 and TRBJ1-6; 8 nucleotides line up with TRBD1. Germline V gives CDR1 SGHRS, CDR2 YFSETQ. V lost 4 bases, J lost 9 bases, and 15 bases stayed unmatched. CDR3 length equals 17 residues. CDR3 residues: CASSRFGFQGASSPLHF. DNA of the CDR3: TGCGCCAGCAGCAGATTTGGATTTCAGGGGGCTAGTTCACCCCTCCACTTT.

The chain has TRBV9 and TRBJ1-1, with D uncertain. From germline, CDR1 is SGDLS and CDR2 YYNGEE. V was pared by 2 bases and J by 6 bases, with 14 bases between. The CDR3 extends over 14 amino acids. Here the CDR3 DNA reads TGTGCCAGCAGCGTCCGGGAAGTTGAAGCTGAAGCTTTCTTT. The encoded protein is CASSVREVEAEAFF.

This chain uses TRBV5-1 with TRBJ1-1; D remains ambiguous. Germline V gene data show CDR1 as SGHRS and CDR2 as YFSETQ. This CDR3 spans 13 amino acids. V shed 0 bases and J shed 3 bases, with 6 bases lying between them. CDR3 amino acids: CASSLVRDTEAFF. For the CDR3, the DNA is TGCGCCAGCAGCTTGGTTCGAGACACTGAAGCTTTCTTT.

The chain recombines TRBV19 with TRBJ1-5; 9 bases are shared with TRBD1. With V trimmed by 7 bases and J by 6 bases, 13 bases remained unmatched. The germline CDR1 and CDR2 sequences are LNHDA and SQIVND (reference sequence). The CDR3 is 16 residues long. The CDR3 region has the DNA TGTGCCAGTACCCCCGGGACAGGGCGGAGGAGTCAGCCCCAGCATTTT. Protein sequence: CASTPGTGRRSQPQHF.

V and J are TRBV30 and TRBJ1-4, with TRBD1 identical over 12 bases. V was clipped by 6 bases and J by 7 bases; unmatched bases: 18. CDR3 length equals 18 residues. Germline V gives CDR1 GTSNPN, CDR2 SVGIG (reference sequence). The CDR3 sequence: CACTGTGGELVLREKLFF. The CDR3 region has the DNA TGTGCCTGTACCGGGACAGGGGGCGAGCTGGTCCTGCGTGAAAAACTGTTTTTT. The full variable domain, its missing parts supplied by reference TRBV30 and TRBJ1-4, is SQTIHQWPATLVQPVGSPLSLECTVEGTSNPNLYWYRQAAGRGLQLLFYSVGIGQISSEVPQNLSASRPQDRQFILSSKKLLLSDSGFYLCACTGTGGELVLREKLFFGSGTQLSVL.

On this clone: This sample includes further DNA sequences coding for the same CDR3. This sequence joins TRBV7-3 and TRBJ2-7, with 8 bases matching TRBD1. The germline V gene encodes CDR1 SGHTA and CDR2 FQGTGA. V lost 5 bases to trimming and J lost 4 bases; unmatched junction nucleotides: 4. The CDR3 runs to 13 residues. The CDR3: CASSPDRGYEQYF. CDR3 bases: TGTGCCAGCAGCCCCGACAGGGGATACGAGCAGTACTTC. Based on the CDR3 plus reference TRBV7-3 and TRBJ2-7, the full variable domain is GAGVSQTPSNKVTEKGKYVELRCDPISGHTALYWYRQSLGQGPEFLIYFQGTGAADDSGLPNDRFFAVRPEGSVSTLKIQRTERGDSAVYLCASSPDRGYEQYFGPGTRLTVT.

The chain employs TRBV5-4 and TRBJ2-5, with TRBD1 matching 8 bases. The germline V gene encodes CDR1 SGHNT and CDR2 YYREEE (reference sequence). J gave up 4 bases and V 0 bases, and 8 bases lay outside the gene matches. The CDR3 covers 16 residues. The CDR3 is CASSLGQGKGRETQYF. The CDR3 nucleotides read TGTGCCAGCAGCTTGGGACAGGGGAAAGGAAGAGAGACCCAGTACTTC.

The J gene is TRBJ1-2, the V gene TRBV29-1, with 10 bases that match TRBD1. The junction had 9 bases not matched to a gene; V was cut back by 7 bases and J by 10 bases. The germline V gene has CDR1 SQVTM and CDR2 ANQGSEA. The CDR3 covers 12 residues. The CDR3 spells CSARDRGEDYTF. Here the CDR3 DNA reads TGCAGCGCTCGGGACAGGGGAGAGGACTACACCTTC.

The CDR3 DNA sequence: TGCGCCAGCAGCACAGGGACCGCCTCGGATACGCAGTATTTT. It specifies CASSTGTASDTQYF. The rearrangement uses TRBV5-1 and TRBJ2-3, with D perhaps matching TRBD1 (6 bases). This CDR3 region has 14 residues. The V end lost 4 bases, the J end lost 6 bases, and 15 bases lay between the germline ends. Per germline, CDR1 SGHRS and CDR2 YFSETQ.